This TCR beta chain derives from a study of blood T cell repertoires in COVID-19. Study details: Both acute and convalescent COVID-19 samples were obtained from the United States, Italy and Spain. From T cells, B-cell-depleted T cells, or PBMCs came the material, which was cDNA or gDNA.

Original analysis: Reference gene primers were amplified, and this amplification served to estimate nucleated cell counts. Clones were read by immunoSEQ multiplex PCR, and TCRdb kept only the in-frame ones, dropping some. For V, J and clone size, that table is used; D and trimming come from the DNA. The table has 200,000 to 250,000 clones, approximately 89% seen once. The germline V gene encodes CDR1 SNHLY and CDR2 FYNNEI. The CDR3 covers 15 residues. Trimming took 8 bases from V and 5 from J; bases not matched to a gene: 7. Patients from Seattle were sampled longitudinally, starting during active infection.

The sequenced sample was peripheral blood. The source of this sequence is a woman aged 25-40 years with COVID-19, enrolled during active disease. The genes are TRBV2 and TRBJ2-3, with TRBD2 matching over 13 bases. In nucleotides, the CDR3 is TGTGCCAGCGATTCGGGACTAGCGGGAAAAGATACGCAGTATTTT. As protein: CASDSGLAGKDTQYF.